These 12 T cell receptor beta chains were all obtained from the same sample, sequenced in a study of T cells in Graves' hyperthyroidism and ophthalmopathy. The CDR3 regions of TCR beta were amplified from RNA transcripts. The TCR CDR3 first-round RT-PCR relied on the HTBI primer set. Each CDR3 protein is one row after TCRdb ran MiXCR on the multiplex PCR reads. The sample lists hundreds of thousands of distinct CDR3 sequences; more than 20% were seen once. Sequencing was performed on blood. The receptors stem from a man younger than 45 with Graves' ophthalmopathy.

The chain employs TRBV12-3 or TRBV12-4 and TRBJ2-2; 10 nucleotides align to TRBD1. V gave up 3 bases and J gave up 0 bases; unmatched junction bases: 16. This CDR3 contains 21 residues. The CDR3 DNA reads TGTGCCAGCAGTTTTGCTGACAGGGGGCTACTATACCAAACGAACACCGGGGAGCTGTTTTTT. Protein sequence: CASSFADRGLLYQTNTGELFF.

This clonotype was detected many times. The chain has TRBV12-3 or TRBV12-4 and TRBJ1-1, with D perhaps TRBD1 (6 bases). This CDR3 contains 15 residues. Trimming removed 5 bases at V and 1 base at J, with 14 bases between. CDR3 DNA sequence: TGTGCCAGCAGTCCCGCCGGGACATCGAACACTGAAGCTTTCTTT. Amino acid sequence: CASSPAGTSNTEAFF.

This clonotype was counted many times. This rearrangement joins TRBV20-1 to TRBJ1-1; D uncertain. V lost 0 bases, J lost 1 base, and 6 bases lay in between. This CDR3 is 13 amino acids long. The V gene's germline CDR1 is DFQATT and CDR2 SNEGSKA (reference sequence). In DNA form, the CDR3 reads TGCAGTGCTAGAGATCCAGGGAACACTGAAGCTTTCTTT. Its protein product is CSARDPGNTEAFF.

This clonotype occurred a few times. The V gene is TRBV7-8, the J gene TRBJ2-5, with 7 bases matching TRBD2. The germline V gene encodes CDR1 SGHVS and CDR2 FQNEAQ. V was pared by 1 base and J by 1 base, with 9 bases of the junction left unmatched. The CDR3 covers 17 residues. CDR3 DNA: TGTGCCAGCAGCTTAGTCCCGGGCGGGAGTTTCCAAGAGACCCAGTACTTC. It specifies CASSLVPGGSFQETQYF.

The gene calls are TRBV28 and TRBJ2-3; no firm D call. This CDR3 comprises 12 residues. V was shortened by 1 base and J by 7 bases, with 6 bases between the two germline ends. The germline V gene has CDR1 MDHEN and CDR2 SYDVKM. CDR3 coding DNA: TGTGCCAGCAGTTTATCCTCGAATACGCAGTATTTT. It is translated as CASSLSSNTQYF.

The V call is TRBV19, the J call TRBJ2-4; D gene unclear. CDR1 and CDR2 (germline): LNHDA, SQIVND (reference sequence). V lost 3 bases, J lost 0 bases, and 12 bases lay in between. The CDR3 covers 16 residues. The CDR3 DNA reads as TGTGCCAGTAGTATCGGCACAAACCTAGCCAAAAACATTCAGTACTTC. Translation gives CASSIGTNLAKNIQYF.

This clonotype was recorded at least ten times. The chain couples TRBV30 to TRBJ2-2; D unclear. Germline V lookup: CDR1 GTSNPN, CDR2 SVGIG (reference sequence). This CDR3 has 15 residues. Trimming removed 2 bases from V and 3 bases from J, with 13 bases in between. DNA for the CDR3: TGTGCCTGGAGTCAGGACGCGCTGGACACCGGGGAGCTGTTTTTT. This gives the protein CAWSQDALDTGELFF.

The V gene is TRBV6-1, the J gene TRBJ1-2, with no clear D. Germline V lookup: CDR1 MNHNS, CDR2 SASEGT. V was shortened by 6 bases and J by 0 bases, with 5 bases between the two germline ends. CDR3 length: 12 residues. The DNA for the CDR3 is TGTGCCAGCAGGCTTTCTAACTATGGCTACACCTTC. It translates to CASRLSNYGYTF.

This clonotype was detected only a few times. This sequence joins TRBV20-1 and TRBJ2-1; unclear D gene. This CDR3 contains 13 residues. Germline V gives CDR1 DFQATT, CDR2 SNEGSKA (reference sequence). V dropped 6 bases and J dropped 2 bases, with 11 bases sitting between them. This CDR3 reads CSARTATYNEQFF. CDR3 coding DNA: TGCAGTGCCCGGACCGCGACCTACAATGAGCAGTTCTTC.

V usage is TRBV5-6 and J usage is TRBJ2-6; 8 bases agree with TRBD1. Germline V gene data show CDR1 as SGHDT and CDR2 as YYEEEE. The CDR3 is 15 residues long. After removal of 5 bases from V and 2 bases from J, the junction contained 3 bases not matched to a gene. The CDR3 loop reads CASRVTGAGANVLTF. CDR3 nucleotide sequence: TGTGCCAGCAGGGTGACAGGGGCTGGGGCCAACGTCCTGACTTTC.

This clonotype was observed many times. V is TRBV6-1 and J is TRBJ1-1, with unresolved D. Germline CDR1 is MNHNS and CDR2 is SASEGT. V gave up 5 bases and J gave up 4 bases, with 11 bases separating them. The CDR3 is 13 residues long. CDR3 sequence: CASSCMECTEAFF. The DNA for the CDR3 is TGTGCCAGCAGTTGCATGGAGTGCACTGAAGCTTTCTTT.

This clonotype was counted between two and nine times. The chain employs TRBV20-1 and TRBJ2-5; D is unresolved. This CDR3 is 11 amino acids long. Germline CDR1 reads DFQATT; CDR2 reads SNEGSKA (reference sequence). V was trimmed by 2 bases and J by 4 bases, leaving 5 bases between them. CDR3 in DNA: TGCAGTGCTAGATTCGGAGAGACCCAGTACTTC. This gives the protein CSARFGETQYF.